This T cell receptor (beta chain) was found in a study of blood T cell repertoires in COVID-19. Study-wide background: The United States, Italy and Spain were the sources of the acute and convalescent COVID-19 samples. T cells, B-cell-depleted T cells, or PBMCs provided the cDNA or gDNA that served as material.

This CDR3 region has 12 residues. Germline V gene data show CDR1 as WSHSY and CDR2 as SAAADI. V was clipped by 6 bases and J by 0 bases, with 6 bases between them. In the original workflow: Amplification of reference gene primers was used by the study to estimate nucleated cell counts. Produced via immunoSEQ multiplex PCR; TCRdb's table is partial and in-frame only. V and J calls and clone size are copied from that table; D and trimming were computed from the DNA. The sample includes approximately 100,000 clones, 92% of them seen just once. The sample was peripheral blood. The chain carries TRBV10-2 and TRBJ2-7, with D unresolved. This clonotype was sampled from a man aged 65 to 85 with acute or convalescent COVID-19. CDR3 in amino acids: CASSPFSYEQYF. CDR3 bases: TGCGCCAGCAGCCCTTTCTCCTACGAGCAGTACTTC.